Following are 21 T cell receptor beta chains from one sample sequenced in a study of cytomegalovirus exposure and HLA in healthy donors. Researchers ran the PCR with 60 Vbeta and 13 Jbeta primers. Clones were sequenced by immunoSEQ multiplex PCR, and TCRdb holds only the in-frame ones, with some missing. The table has around 150,000 clones, more than 70% seen once. Input material: PBMCs. The receptors originated from a man aged 45-65 years in good health and CMV-seronegative.

This chain links TRBV7-8 with TRBJ1-1; TRBD1 might be the D (6 bases). This CDR3 spans 14 amino acids. Looked up from germline, CDR1 is SGHVS and CDR2 is FQNEAQ. V lost 5 bases and J 4 bases, leaving 14 bases between the germline ends. CDR3 in DNA: TGTGCCAGCAGCCCCCGGCGGACAGCCACTGAAGCTTTCTTT. As protein: CASSPRRTATEAFF.

This sequence joins TRBV7-9 and TRBJ2-3; D perhaps matches TRBD1 (6 bases). The V end was cut by 6 bases, the J end by 7 bases, with 11 bases between. The V gene's germline CDR1 is SEHNR and CDR2 FQNEAQ (reference sequence). CDR3 length: 12 amino acids. The CDR3 region is CASRARGNTQYF. CDR3 DNA sequence: TGTGCCAGCAGAGCCAGGGGTAATACGCAGTATTTT.

The chain couples TRBV18 to TRBJ1-1; D gene ambiguous. With 3 bases removed from V and 1 base from J, the gap between germline ends came to 9 bases. This CDR3 region has 14 residues. Germline values: CDR1 KGHSH, CDR2 LQKENI. CDR3 sequence: CASSPSSGNTEAFF. CDR3 DNA sequence: TGTGCCAGCTCACCTTCGTCGGGGAACACTGAAGCTTTCTTT.

This clone was detected only once. In nucleotides, the CDR3 is TGTGCCAGCAGTTCGATCCAGGGATCTGATGATGAAAAACTGTTTTTT. This gives the protein CASSSIQGSDDEKLFF. The rearrangement links TRBV6-6 to TRBJ1-4; D possibly corresponds to TRBD1 (5 bases). The germline gives CDR1 MNHNY, CDR2 SVGAGI (reference sequence). The CDR3 is 16 amino acids. With 4 bases removed from V and 6 bases from J, the gap between germline ends came to 18 bases.

The V and J genes are TRBV2 and TRBJ2-7; 8 nucleotides agree with TRBD2. The V gene's germline CDR1 is SNHLY and CDR2 FYNNEI. J gave up 7 bases and V 7 bases, and 21 bases lay outside the gene matches. The CDR3 spans 17 residues. CDR3 loop: CASTSPGRASGFREQYF. CDR3 coding DNA: TGTGCCAGCACAAGTCCGGGTCGGGCTAGCGGGTTCCGAGAGCAGTACTTC.

This sequence joins TRBV27 and TRBJ2-7; weak D call: TRBD1 (5 bases). CDR1 and CDR2 (germline): MNHEY, SMNVEV (reference sequence). The CDR3 spans 13 residues. V dropped 2 bases and J dropped 2 bases, with 7 bases sitting between them. CDR3 protein: CASSLRGTYEQYF. In DNA, the CDR3 is TGTGCCAGCAGTTTAAGGGGAACCTACGAGCAGTACTTC.

The chain carries TRBV18 and TRBJ2-2, with 7 bases identical to TRBD1. The CDR3 contains 14 residues. Germline V CDR1 and CDR2: KGHSH, LQKENI. Germline trimming cut 1 base from V and 5 bases from J; bases unmatched to any gene: 1. The chain's CDR3 is CASSPLQGTGELFF. The CDR3 bases are TGTGCCAGCTCACCACTACAGGGGACCGGGGAGCTGTTTTTT.

The chain recombines TRBV2 with TRBJ1-4, with D uncertain. The CDR3 is 17 amino acids. Germline V CDR1 and CDR2: SNHLY, FYNNEI. Trimming took off 5 bases at V and 3 bases at J, with 19 bases between the two ends. In DNA form, the CDR3 reads TGTGCCAGCAGTTTAGGACTGCTACAACTGGCTAATGAAAAACTGTTTTTT. It yields the protein CASSLGLLQLANEKLFF. The full variable domain, rest sourced from reference TRBV2 and TRBJ1-4, is EPEVTQTPSHQVTQMGQEVILRCVPISNHLYFYWYRQILGQKVEFLVSFYNNEISEKSEIFDDQFSVERPDGSNFTLKIRSTKLEDSAMYFCASSLGLLQLANEKLFFGSGTQLSVL.

Regarding this clone: Sequence at one end of the junction differs from germline and may be a read error. The chain carries TRBV2 and TRBJ2-7; D might be TRBD2 (7 bases). CDR3 size: 14 residues. Germline CDR1 and CDR2: SNHLY and FYNNEI. CDR3 in DNA: TGTGCCAGCAGGGAAGGGGGGGGAGCCTACGAGCAGTACTTC. This sequence encodes CASREGGGAYEQYF.

The rearrangement joins TRBV15 to TRBJ1-1; perhaps TRBD1 as D (5 bases). This CDR3 is 16 amino acids long. Germline lookup yields CDR1 LNHNV and CDR2 YYDKDF (reference sequence). Trimming took 3 bases from V and 2 from J, leaving 16 bases between them. This CDR3 is CATSRGGRLGNTEAFF. The CDR3, as DNA: TGTGCCACCAGCAGGGGGGGTAGGCTTGGTAACACTGAAGCTTTCTTT.

There are a few counts of this clone. V and J are TRBV29-1 and TRBJ1-2; D might be TRBD1 (6 bases). The germline V and J ends were trimmed by 4 bases and 4 bases, with 10 bases remaining between them. There are 12 residues in the CDR3. Germline CDR1 and CDR2: SQVTM and ANQGSEA. CDR3: CSVGGGGYGYTF. In DNA form, the CDR3 reads TGCAGCGTTGGGGGGGGCGGCTATGGCTACACCTTC.

The CDR3 spells CATSRDQGRGTEAFF. The CDR3 DNA sequence: TGTGCCACCAGCAGAGATCAGGGCAGAGGTACTGAAGCTTTCTTT. V gene TRBV15 combines with J gene TRBJ1-1; possibly TRBD1 for D (5 bases). The CDR3 contains 15 residues. Germline lookup yields CDR1 LNHNV and CDR2 YYDKDF (reference sequence). V was trimmed by 0 bases and J by 5 bases, leaving 13 bases between them.

The chain joins TRBV4-1 to TRBJ2-7; 7 bases fit TRBD2. Germline V CDR1 and CDR2: MGHRA, YSYEKL. This CDR3 region has 15 residues. The V gene end was trimmed by 0 bases and the J gene end by 9 bases; junction bases not matched to a gene: 11. In nucleotides, the CDR3 is TGCGCCAGCAGCCAAGATGATGGTCGCGCGGGAGCGCAGTACTTC. It is translated as CASSQDDGRAGAQYF.

This chain joins TRBV9 and TRBJ2-4; the D gene is possibly TRBD2 (6 bases). CDR1 SGDLS and CDR2 YYNGEE come from the germline V gene. V was pared by 0 bases and J by 11 bases, with 18 bases between. The CDR3 is 15 residues long. CDR3 coding DNA: TGTGCCAGCAGCGTAGGATCGGGAGTGCCAACATTTCAGTACTTC. As protein: CASSVGSGVPTFQYF.

The chain employs TRBV9 and TRBJ1-3; D not resolved. The germline gives CDR1 SGDLS, CDR2 YYNGEE. The V and J ends lost 4 bases and 4 bases respectively, with 15 bases between them. The length of the CDR3 is 15 residues. CDR3 in DNA: TGTGCCAGCAGCCCAAGACGGGATCCGGGAAACACCATATATTTT. This encodes CASSPRRDPGNTIYF.

The chain links TRBV11-2 to TRBJ2-5; D perhaps matches TRBD1 (5 bases). The CDR3 runs 15 residues. Trimming pared 4 bases from V and 5 bases from J, leaving 17 bases between. Germline-derived CDR1 and CDR2 are SGHAT and FQNNGV. The DNA of the CDR3 is TGTGCCAGCAGCTCGTCATCCAGGGTAGGCGAGACCCAGTACTTC. It encodes CASSSSSRVGETQYF.

The rearrangement uses TRBV12-5 and TRBJ2-5; D unresolved. Deletions cut 1 base from V and 5 bases from J, with 14 bases between. Germline assignment: CDR1 LGHNT and CDR2 FRNRAP. This CDR3 contains 15 residues. CDR3 bases: TGTGCTAGTGGTTTGGGTGGGCAGGCCGAGGAGACCCAGTACTTC. Amino acids: CASGLGGQAEETQYF.

The gene calls are TRBV7-8 and TRBJ1-1, with a possible D match to TRBD1 (5 bases). CDR3 length equals 16 residues. Per germline, CDR1 SGHVS and CDR2 FQNEAQ. Trimming pared 1 base from V and 2 bases from J, leaving 14 bases between. CDR3 residues: CASSLVDRRINTEAFF. The CDR3 bases are TGTGCCAGCAGCTTAGTAGACAGACGGATAAACACTGAAGCTTTCTTT.

The table lists this clone with a few counts. The chain employs TRBV11-2 and TRBJ2-7, with 8 bases aligning to TRBD1. The germline gives CDR1 SGHAT, CDR2 FQNNGV. J gave up 6 bases and V 6 bases, and 10 bases lay outside the gene matches. The CDR3 is 14 amino acids. The CDR3 DNA reads as TGTGCCAGCAGACCTCCGGGACAGGTTTCCGAGCAGTACTTC. Its translation is CASRPPGQVSEQYF.

The chain couples TRBV13 to TRBJ2-5; possibly TRBD1 for D (5 bases). CDR1 is PRHDT and CDR2 is FYEKMQ in the germline V gene (reference sequence). Trimming pared 2 bases from V and 0 bases from J, leaving 7 bases between. CDR3 length: 14 amino acids. The CDR3 DNA follows: TGTGCCAGCAGCTTACAGGGAAACCAAGAGACCCAGTACTTC. Translated: CASSLQGNQETQYF.

The chain carries TRBV11-3 and TRBJ1-1; possible D gene TRBD1, 5 bases. From germline, CDR1 is SGHNT and CDR2 YENEEA. This CDR3 is built from 14 residues. V gave up 4 bases and J gave up 4 bases, with 13 bases separating them. The CDR3 protein is CASSSGREGTEAFF. CDR3 sequence (DNA): TGTGCCAGCAGCTCGGGCAGGGAGGGCACTGAAGCTTTCTTT.